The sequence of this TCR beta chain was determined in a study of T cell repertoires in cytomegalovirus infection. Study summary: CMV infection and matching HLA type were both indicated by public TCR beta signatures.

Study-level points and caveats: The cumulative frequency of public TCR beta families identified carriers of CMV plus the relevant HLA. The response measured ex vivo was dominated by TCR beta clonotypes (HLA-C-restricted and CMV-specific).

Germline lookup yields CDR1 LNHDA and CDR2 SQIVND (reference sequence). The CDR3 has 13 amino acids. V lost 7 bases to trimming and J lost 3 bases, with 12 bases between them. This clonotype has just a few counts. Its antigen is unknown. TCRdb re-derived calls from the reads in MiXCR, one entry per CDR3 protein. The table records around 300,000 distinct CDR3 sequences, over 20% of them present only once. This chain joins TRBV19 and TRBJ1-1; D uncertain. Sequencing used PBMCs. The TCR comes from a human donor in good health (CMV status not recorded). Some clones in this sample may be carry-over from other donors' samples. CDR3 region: CASNPSLYTEAFF. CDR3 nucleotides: TGTGCCAGTAACCCCAGTCTTTACACTGAAGCTTTCTTT.